The present TCR beta chain was sequenced within a study of cytomegalovirus exposure and HLA in healthy donors. Study in general: There were several hundred genotyped donors. Of these, roughly 80% fell in the genetic ancestry cluster associated with self-reported Caucasian donors.

With 60 Vbeta and 13 Jbeta primers, the PCR was carried out. Generated by immunoSEQ multiplex PCR, the TCRdb table keeps only in-frame clones and is missing some. The data hold roughly 160,000 clones, with more than 80% observed a single time. CDR3 length: 12 residues. Germline V gives CDR1 LNHDA, CDR2 SQIVND (reference sequence). V lost 9 bases and J lost 0, with 7 bases in between. On this clone itself: Antigen unknown.

Study conclusions and caveats: Presence/absence analysis assumed near-uniform sequencing depth across donors. Rarity characterized most TCR sequences, yet some public TCRs appeared in many donors.

The chain combines TRBV19 with TRBJ2-3; D uncertain. The sequence was obtained from a woman aged 45-65 years in good health and CMV-seronegative. The sample taken for sequencing was PBMCs. The CDR3 DNA is TGTGCCAGCACGACAAGCACAGATACGCAGTATTTT. Amino acid sequence: CASTTSTDTQYF.